A selection of T cell receptor beta chains follows, all from one sample in a study of blood T cell repertoires in COVID-19. Sequencing used immunoSEQ multiplex PCR; TCRdb keeps in-frame clones, though not all of them. The sample has a few hundred thousand clones; around 90% are singletons. The sample was peripheral blood. These receptors were taken from a person aged 18 to 35 with COVID-19, enrolled during active disease. Both conserved end residues are part of each CDR3. Fields, in order: clone size, V gene, D gene, J gene, CDR3 DNA, CDR3 protein. A D gene is named only where the DNA matches it firmly. Size is stated for part of the rows, as once, few or many counts, or as a class when the clone is expanded.

clone size: NA; V gene: TRBV24-1; D gene: TRBD2; J gene: TRBJ2-7; CDR3 DNA: TGTGCCACCAGTGACCCCGGGGGGGGCGACGAGCAGTACTTC; CDR3 protein: CATSDPGGGDEQYF
clone size: NA; V gene: TRBV4-1; D gene: TRBD2; J gene: TRBJ2-1; CDR3 DNA: TGCGCCAGCAGCCTCACCCTAGCGGGAGGGATCTCCTACAATGAGCAGTTCTTC; CDR3 protein: CASSLTLAGGISYNEQFF
clone size: NA; V gene: TRBV9; D gene: NA; J gene: TRBJ1-4; CDR3 DNA: TGTGCCAGCAGCGTGGGCAGGGGAAATGAAAAACTGTTTTTT; CDR3 protein: CASSVGRGNEKLFF
clone size: NA; V gene: TRBV7-9; D gene: TRBD1; J gene: TRBJ2-7; CDR3 DNA: TGTGCCAGCAGCGTCCGGGACAGGCCCTACGAGCAGTACTTC; CDR3 protein: CASSVRDRPYEQYF
clone size: NA; V gene: TRBV4-3; D gene: TRBD2; J gene: TRBJ2-2; CDR3 DNA: TGCGCCAGCAGCCAAACCGCTAGCGGGGTAAAAGACGGGGAGCTGTTTTTT; CDR3 protein: CASSQTASGVKDGELFF
clone size: once; V gene: TRBV4-1; D gene: NA; J gene: TRBJ1-5; CDR3 DNA: TGCGCCAGCAGCCAAGTAGGGGGCAATCAGCCCCAGCATTTT; CDR3 protein: CASSQVGGNQPQHF
clone size: once; V gene: TRBV7-9; D gene: TRBD1; J gene: TRBJ2-7; CDR3 DNA: TGTGCCAGCAGCTTAGGGTTGGGGACAGTCTACGAGCAGTACTTC; CDR3 protein: CASSLGLGTVYEQYF
clone size: NA; V gene: TRBV12-3/TRBV12-4; D gene: NA; J gene: TRBJ1-1; CDR3 DNA: TGTGCCAGCAGCGAGGGAGGAAGGGCTGAAGCTTTCTTT; CDR3 protein: CASSEGGRAEAFF
clone size: NA; V gene: TRBV15; D gene: NA; J gene: TRBJ2-3; CDR3 DNA: TGTGCCACCAGCAGCGGGGGTAAATTGCTCGATACGCAGTATTTT; CDR3 protein: CATSSGGKLLDTQYF
clone size: NA; V gene: TRBV19; D gene: NA; J gene: TRBJ2-2; CDR3 DNA: TGTGCCAGTACGTGGCTTGTAGGCGGTACGAACACCGGGGAGCTGTTTTTT; CDR3 protein: CASTWLVGGTNTGELFF
clone size: NA; V gene: TRBV19; D gene: NA; J gene: TRBJ2-1; CDR3 DNA: TGTGCCAGTAGGCAAATCAAAGGGGGTTACAATGAGCAGTTCTTC; CDR3 protein: CASRQIKGGYNEQFF
clone size: NA; V gene: TRBV2; D gene: TRBD1; J gene: TRBJ1-4; CDR3 DNA: TGTGCCAGCAGTTACAACAAACCAGGGACAGGGGATGCAACTAATGAAAAACTGTTTTTT; CDR3 protein: CASSYNKPGTGDATNEKLFF
clone size: NA; V gene: TRBV4-1; D gene: NA; J gene: TRBJ2-2; CDR3 DNA: TGCGCCAGCAGCCAAGGATGGGGAGACACCGGGGAGCTGTTTTTT; CDR3 protein: CASSQGWGDTGELFF
clone size: NA; V gene: TRBV14; D gene: NA; J gene: TRBJ1-2; CDR3 DNA: TGTGCCAGCAGCCAAGCCCGAACGGGTGGCTACACCTTC; CDR3 protein: CASSQARTGGYTF
clone size: NA; V gene: TRBV27; D gene: TRBD1; J gene: TRBJ2-7; CDR3 DNA: TGTGCCAGCAGCCAGAGACAGGGCCCCTACGAGCAGTACTTC; CDR3 protein: CASSQRQGPYEQYF
clone size: NA; V gene: TRBV6-1; D gene: NA; J gene: TRBJ2-4; CDR3 DNA: TGTGCCAGCAGTGAAGACAGAAAGGACATTCAGTACTTC; CDR3 protein: CASSEDRKDIQYF
clone size: NA; V gene: TRBV2; D gene: NA; J gene: TRBJ1-1; CDR3 DNA: TGTGCCAGCAGTCAACAGGAGAACACTGAAGCTTTCTTT; CDR3 protein: CASSQQENTEAFF
clone size: NA; V gene: TRBV18; D gene: NA; J gene: TRBJ1-1; CDR3 DNA: TGTGCCAGCTCACCACCTGGGGCCCCTCCAGGTACTGAAGCTTTCTTT; CDR3 protein: CASSPPGAPPGTEAFF
clone size: NA; V gene: TRBV6-2/TRBV6-3; D gene: TRBD2; J gene: TRBJ2-1; CDR3 DNA: TGTGCCAGCAGTTACCCGTCACTAGCGGGCGACGAGCAGTTCTTC; CDR3 protein: CASSYPSLAGDEQFF
clone size: NA; V gene: TRBV12-3/TRBV12-4; D gene: TRBD1; J gene: TRBJ1-1; CDR3 DNA: TGTGCCAGCATCCACGACAGGGCTGGTGAAGCTTTCTTT; CDR3 protein: CASIHDRAGEAFF
clone size: NA; V gene: TRBV24-1; D gene: TRBD1; J gene: TRBJ1-1; CDR3 DNA: TGTGCCACCAGTGAAGGACAGGGTAGAAACACTGAAGCTTTCTTT; CDR3 protein: CATSEGQGRNTEAFF
clone size: once; V gene: TRBV12-3/TRBV12-4; D gene: NA; J gene: TRBJ2-7; CDR3 DNA: TGTGCCAGCAGTCTTAACAGGGACGAGCAGTACTTC; CDR3 protein: CASSLNRDEQYF
clone size: NA; V gene: TRBV4-1; D gene: NA; J gene: TRBJ1-3; CDR3 DNA: TGCGCCAGCAGCCAAAGGACAGTTCTCTCTGGAAACACCATATATTTT; CDR3 protein: CASSQRTVLSGNTIYF
clone size: NA; V gene: TRBV7-9; D gene: NA; J gene: TRBJ1-1; CDR3 DNA: TGTGCCAGCAGCTTAAGGACAGTGAACACTGAAGCTTTCTTT; CDR3 protein: CASSLRTVNTEAFF
clone size: NA; V gene: TRBV3-1/TRBV3-2; D gene: NA; J gene: TRBJ2-3; CDR3 DNA: TGTGCCAGCAGCCAAGAAAAGGGCAGGGAATTAGCCACAGATACGCAGTATTTT; CDR3 protein: CASSQEKGRELATDTQYF